Below, 24 T cell receptor beta chains from the same sample are listed, as sequenced in a study of response to subunit inactivated influenza vaccine. TCRdb re-called the RT-PCR reads with MiXCR, one entry per CDR3 protein. The table lists 400,000 to 650,000 distinct CDR3 sequences, approximately 6.9% of them singletons. Sequencing was performed on PBMCs from blood, taken around 25 months after vaccination. The receptors were sampled from a man between 45 and 75 years old who received an inactivated influenza vaccine.

A few counts support this clonotype. The chain employs TRBV3-1 and TRBJ1-1, with D uncertain. CDR1 is LGHDT, CDR2 YNNKEL, per germline (reference sequence). The CDR3 spans 15 residues. The V end lost 3 bases, the J end lost 4 bases, and 15 bases lay between the germline ends. CDR3 sequence: CASSQASGGSTEAFF. Written as DNA, the CDR3 is TGTGCCAGCAGCCAGGCTTCGGGCGGATCCACTGAAGCTTTCTTT.

This clonotype showed up many times. The gene calls are TRBV7-2 and TRBJ1-6, with a weak D call TRBD1 (6 bases). V was clipped by 6 bases and J by 7 bases, with 13 bases between them. The CDR3 has 14 residues. In germline, CDR1 is SGHTA, CDR2 FQGNSA. The CDR3 DNA reads as TGTGCCAGCAGTTACAGGGTTCTCAATTCACCCCTCCACTTT. It yields the protein CASSYRVLNSPLHF.

This clonotype was found many times. The rearrangement links TRBV4-2 to TRBJ1-1; no reliable D call. The germline V gene has CDR1 LGHNA and CDR2 YNFKEQ. Trimming cost V 2 bases and J 1 base, with 8 bases left between them. This CDR3 contains 14 residues. As DNA, the CDR3 is TGTGCCAGCAGCCAATCAACTGCGAACACTGAAGCTTTCTTT. The encoded protein is CASSQSTANTEAFF.

There are a few counts of this clonotype. This chain uses TRBV16 with TRBJ2-1, with D unclear. This CDR3 comprises 14 residues. The V gene's germline CDR1 is KGHSY and CDR2 FQNENV. Trimming removed 4 bases from V and 7 bases from J, with 14 bases in between. CDR3 amino acids: CASSPVGVGNEQFF. In nucleotides, the CDR3 is TGTGCCAGCAGCCCGGTTGGCGTTGGGAATGAGCAGTTCTTC.

As concerns this clonotype: The junction shows a germline mismatch at one end, possibly a read error. The gene calls are TRBV12-3 or TRBV12-4 and TRBJ2-2, with 7 bases lining up with TRBD2. The CDR3 is 12 residues long. The CDR3 loop is CASKGLVGALFF. CDR3 DNA sequence: TGTGCCAGCAAAGGACTAGTCGGGGCGCTGTTTTTT.

This clonotype was seen a few times. The chain joins TRBV6-2 or TRBV6-3 to TRBJ2-1, with 7 bases identical to TRBD2. This CDR3 has 16 residues. V shed 4 bases, J shed 2 bases, and the junction held 8 bases outside the gene matches. Germline V gives CDR1 MNHEY, CDR2 SVGEGT. Written as DNA, the CDR3 is TGTGCCAGCAGTTTCCTAGCGGAGGGCCCCTACAATGAGCAGTTCTTC. This sequence encodes CASSFLAEGPYNEQFF.

This clonotype was seen a few times. The V gene is TRBV6-2 or TRBV6-3, the J gene TRBJ1-5; 9 positions match TRBD1. V trimming: 2 bases; J trimming: 10 bases; junction bases outside the gene matches: 9. The CDR3 has 15 amino acids. Per germline, CDR1 MNHEY and CDR2 SVGEGT. The CDR3 is CASSYPRTGDAPQHF. The CDR3 DNA follows: TGTGCCAGCAGTTACCCCAGGACAGGGGATGCCCCCCAGCATTTT.

J is TRBJ2-1 and V is TRBV3-1; D remains unclear. Between the trimmed V and J ends, which lost 4 bases and 15 bases, there was a span of 13 bases. The CDR3 sequence is 11 residues long. Germline CDR1 LGHDT, CDR2 YNNKEL (reference sequence). Here the CDR3 reads CASSLDTHRFF. CDR3 in DNA: TGTGCCAGCAGCCTTGATACCCACCGGTTCTTC.

In this sample, this clonotype turned up a few times. The chain uses TRBV4-2 and TRBJ2-1; 10 bases match TRBD2. The germline V gene has CDR1 LGHNA and CDR2 YNFKEQ. The V gene end was trimmed by 4 bases and the J gene end by 10 bases; junction bases not matched to a gene: 7. The CDR3 covers 14 residues. CDR3 coding DNA: TGTGCCAGCAGCCCCGGGACTAGCGCGGAAGAGCAGTTCTTC. Translation: CASSPGTSAEEQFF.

This clonotype was counted many times. V gene TRBV5-1 combines with J gene TRBJ2-7, with D unresolved. CDR3 length equals 13 residues. The V gene's germline CDR1 is SGHRS and CDR2 YFSETQ. Trimming stripped 1 base from V and 4 bases from J, with 9 bases between. CDR3 nucleotide sequence: TGCGCCAGCAGCTTGTATCCTGGGTACGAGCAGTACTTC. It is translated as CASSLYPGYEQYF.

The chain combines TRBV11-2 with TRBJ2-3; D perhaps matches TRBD2 (6 bases). This CDR3 contains 16 residues. V lost 6 bases and J lost 3, with 19 bases in between. CDR1 is SGHAT and CDR2 is FQNNGV in the germline V gene. CDR3 coding DNA: TGTGCCAGCAGGAGGTTCCGGGGGAGCAGGACAGATACGCAGTATTTT. It yields the protein CASRRFRGSRTDTQYF. The full variable domain, rest sourced from reference TRBV11-2 and TRBJ2-3, is EAGVAQSPRYKIIEKRQSVAFWCNPISGHATLYWYQQILGQGPKLLIQFQNNGVVDDSQLPKDRFSAERLKGVDSTLKIQPAKLEDSAVYLCASRRFRGSRTDTQYFGPGTRLTVL.

This clonotype was detected many times. This rearrangement joins TRBV29-1 to TRBJ2-5; TRBD2 aligns across 7 bases. The CDR3 is made up of 12 amino acids. With V trimmed by 7 bases and J by 1 base, 3 bases remained unmatched. CDR1 is SQVTM and CDR2 is ANQGSEA in the germline V gene. In nucleotides, the CDR3 is TGCAGCGCCGGGGGGAGCCAAGAGACCCAGTACTTC. Protein product: CSAGGSQETQYF.

This clonotype has only a few counts. The chain is built from TRBV5-4 and TRBJ2-1; weak D call: TRBD2 (7 bases). CDR3 length: 18 amino acids. The V gene's germline CDR1 is SGHNT and CDR2 YYREEE (reference sequence). The V and J ends lost 3 bases and 2 bases respectively, with 21 bases between them. The CDR3 DNA is TGTGCCAGCAGCTCTGGAGGCCGGGGGGCTCTAACCTACAATGAGCAGTTCTTC. Its translation: CASSSGGRGALTYNEQFF. The whole variable domain, remainder taken from reference TRBV5-4 and TRBJ2-1, is ETGVTQSPTHLIKTRGQQVTLRCSSQSGHNTVSWYQQALGQGPQFIFQYYREEENGRGNFPPRFSGLQFPNYSSELNVNALELDDSALYLCASSSGGRGALTYNEQFFGPGTRLTVL.

The sample holds many counts of this clonotype. The rearrangement joins TRBV20-1 to TRBJ1-2; possibly TRBD1 for D (5 bases). Germline loops: CDR1 DFQATT, CDR2 SNEGSKA (reference sequence). This CDR3 contains 15 residues. The ends were cut back, 2 bases at V and 4 bases at J, with 17 bases in the middle. In DNA form, the CDR3 reads TGCAGTGCTAGACCCCGCGGGTGGGGGGGCTATGGCTACACCTTC. It encodes CSARPRGWGGYGYTF.

The gene calls are TRBV24-1 and TRBJ2-1; D gene unclear. The CDR3 has 12 residues. Germline lookup yields CDR1 KGHDR and CDR2 SFDVKD. The V end was cut by 3 bases, the J end by 8 bases, with 7 bases between. In DNA, the CDR3 is TGTGCCACCAGTGATGTCAAGGATGAGCAGTTCTTC. It yields the protein CATSDVKDEQFF.

The sample holds a few counts of this clonotype. The chain employs TRBV6-1 and TRBJ1-6; 7 bases match TRBD1. Per germline, CDR1 MNHNS and CDR2 SASEGT. This CDR3 is 11 amino acids long. Trimming removed 10 bases from V and 19 bases from J; junction bases left unmatched: 13. CDR3 nucleotide sequence: TGTGCCACAGGGGGACAGACAGTTTCTCACTTT. Protein product: CATGGQTVSHF.

Many counts were recorded for this clonotype. The genes are TRBV7-6 and TRBJ2-5; 9 nucleotides agree with TRBD2. Germline CDR1 and CDR2: SGHVS and FNYEAQ. The V gene end was trimmed by 0 bases and the J gene end by 4 bases; junction bases not matched to a gene: 0. The CDR3 extends over 14 amino acids. The CDR3 DNA sequence: TGTGCCAGCAGCTTAGCGACTAGCGGAGAGACCCAGTACTTC. Residues: CASSLATSGETQYF.

This clonotype was seen at least ten times. The chain combines TRBV2 with TRBJ2-1; 7 bases are shared with TRBD2. Trimming removed 4 bases from V and 3 bases from J; junction bases left unmatched: 9. Germline CDR1 and CDR2: SNHLY and FYNNEI. The CDR3 spans 16 residues. CDR3 coding DNA: TGTGCCAGCAGTGGGTCAGGACTAGGGAGCTACAATGAGCAGTTCTTC. Translated: CASSGSGLGSYNEQFF.

There are a few counts of this clonotype. The V call is TRBV15, the J call TRBJ1-2, with 8 bases fitting TRBD1. CDR3 size: 13 residues. Trimming cost V 1 base and J 8 bases; bases outside gene matches: 3. Germline lookup yields CDR1 LNHNV and CDR2 YYDKDF (reference sequence). CDR3 protein: CATSRGTGRGYTF. The CDR3 DNA reads TGTGCCACCAGCAGAGGGACAGGGCGAGGCTACACCTTC.

This clonotype was seen many times. The DNA of the CDR3 is TGCGCCAGCAGTAGTGGCAGTACCTACGAGCAGTACTTC. Translation: CASSSGSTYEQYF. The V call is TRBV4-3, the J call TRBJ2-7, with no clear D. The CDR3 is made up of 13 amino acids. V was pared by 6 bases and J by 2 bases, with 11 bases between. Germline V gene lookup returns CDR1 LGHNA and CDR2 YSLEER.

This chain links TRBV7-2 with TRBJ2-5, with TRBD2 identical over 11 bases. Unmatched junction bases numbered 8, after V lost 5 bases and J lost 6 bases. Germline V CDR1 and CDR2: SGHTA, FQGNSA. CDR3 length: 15 residues. The CDR3 bases are TGTGCCAGCAGCCACGCTACTAGCGGGGGCCAGACCCAGTACTTC. Protein sequence: CASSHATSGGQTQYF.

This sequence joins TRBV4-3 and TRBJ2-7; D ambiguous. Germline V gene lookup returns CDR1 LGHNA and CDR2 YSLEER. CDR3 length: 13 amino acids. V gave up 0 bases and J gave up 5 bases, with 8 bases separating them. The CDR3 loop is CASSQDLIDEQYF. The CDR3 bases are TGCGCCAGCAGCCAAGATTTGATAGACGAGCAGTACTTC.

The table lists this clonotype with many counts. The chain links TRBV5-6 to TRBJ2-1; 9 bases map to TRBD1. The germline V gene encodes CDR1 SGHDT and CDR2 YYEEEE. This CDR3 contains 15 residues. Trimming at V came to 4 bases and at J to 9 bases, leaving 11 bases not matched to a gene. The CDR3 loop is CASSPGGDRVIEQFF. The CDR3 coding sequence is TGTGCCAGCAGCCCGGGCGGGGACAGGGTGATTGAGCAGTTCTTC.

This clonotype was seen many times. The chain combines TRBV20-1 with TRBJ2-7, with 9 bases lining up with TRBD1. Germline CDR1 DFQATT, CDR2 SNEGSKA (reference sequence). The CDR3 contains 14 residues. Trimming removed 3 bases from V and 4 bases from J; junction bases left unmatched: 7. The CDR3 loop is CSASTGTGWYEQYF. Here the CDR3 DNA reads TGCAGTGCTAGTACCGGGACAGGGTGGTACGAGCAGTACTTC.